The clone carrying this T cell receptor beta chain was seen a handful of times. Distinct nucleotide sequences in the sample also encode this CDR3. Of the isolated RNA, all was reverse transcribed, and so the sequenced material was expressed TCRB transcripts. Clones were read by immunoSEQ multiplex PCR, and TCRdb kept only the in-frame ones, dropping some. The sample holds about 360,000 clones, around 12% seen once. These data belong to a study of beta chain features in type 1 diabetes. Trimming removed 4 bases at V and 2 bases at J, with 6 bases between. Germline V lookup: CDR1 KGHSH, CDR2 LQKENI. The CDR3 length is 13 residues.

This receptor was obtained from a man younger than 30 in good health. The sequencing input was naive CD4+ T cells from blood. The chain has TRBV18 and TRBJ1-5; D is unclear. CDR3 region: CASSQEGNQPQHF. In DNA form, the CDR3 reads TGTGCCAGCTCACAGGAGGGCAATCAGCCCCAGCATTTT.